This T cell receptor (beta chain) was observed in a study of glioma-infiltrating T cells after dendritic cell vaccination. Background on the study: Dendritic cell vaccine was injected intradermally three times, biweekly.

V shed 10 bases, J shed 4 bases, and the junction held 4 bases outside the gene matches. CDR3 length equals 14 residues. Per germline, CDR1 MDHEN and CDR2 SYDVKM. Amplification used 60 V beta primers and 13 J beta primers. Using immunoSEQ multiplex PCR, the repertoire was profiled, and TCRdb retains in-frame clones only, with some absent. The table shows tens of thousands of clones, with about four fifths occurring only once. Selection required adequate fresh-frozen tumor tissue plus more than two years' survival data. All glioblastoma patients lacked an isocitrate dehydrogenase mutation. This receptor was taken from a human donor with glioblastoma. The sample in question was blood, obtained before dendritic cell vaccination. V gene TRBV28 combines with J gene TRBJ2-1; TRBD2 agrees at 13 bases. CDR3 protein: CATLLAGGYNEQFF. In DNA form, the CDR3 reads TGTGCCACCTTACTAGCGGGGGGGTACAATGAGCAGTTCTTC.